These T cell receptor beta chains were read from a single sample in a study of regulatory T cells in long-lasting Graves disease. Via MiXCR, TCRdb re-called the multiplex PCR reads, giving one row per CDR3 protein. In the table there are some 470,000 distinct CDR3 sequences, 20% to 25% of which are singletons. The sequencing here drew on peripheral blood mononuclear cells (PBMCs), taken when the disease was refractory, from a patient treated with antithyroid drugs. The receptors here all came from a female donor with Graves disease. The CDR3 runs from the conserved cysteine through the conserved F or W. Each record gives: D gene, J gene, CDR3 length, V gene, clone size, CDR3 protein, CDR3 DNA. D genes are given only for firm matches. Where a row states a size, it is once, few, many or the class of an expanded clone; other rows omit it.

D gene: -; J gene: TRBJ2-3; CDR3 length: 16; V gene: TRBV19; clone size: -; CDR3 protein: CASSIQAVRLGDTQYF; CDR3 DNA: TGTGCCAGTAGTATCCAGGCCGTCAGATTAGGAGATACGCAGTATTTT
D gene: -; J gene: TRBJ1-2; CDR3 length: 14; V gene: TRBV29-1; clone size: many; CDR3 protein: CSVVSPVPNYGYTF; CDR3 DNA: TGCAGCGTTGTATCGCCAGTCCCTAACTATGGCTACACCTTC
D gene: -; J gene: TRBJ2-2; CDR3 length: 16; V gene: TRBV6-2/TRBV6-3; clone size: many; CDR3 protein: CASSPDRTPRTGELFF; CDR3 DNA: TGTGCCAGCAGCCCCGACAGGACCCCGAGGACCGGGGAGCTGTTTTTT
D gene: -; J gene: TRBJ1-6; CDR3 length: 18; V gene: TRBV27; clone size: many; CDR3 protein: CASSRILSRDTANSPLHF; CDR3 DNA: TGTGCCAGCAGTCGAATACTATCCCGGGACACGGCGAATTCACCCCTCCACTTT
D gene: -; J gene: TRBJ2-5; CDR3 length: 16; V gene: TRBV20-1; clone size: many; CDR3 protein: CSASRGAGGLQETQYF; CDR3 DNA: TGCAGTGCTAGTCGGGGCGCCGGGGGCCTTCAAGAGACCCAGTACTTC
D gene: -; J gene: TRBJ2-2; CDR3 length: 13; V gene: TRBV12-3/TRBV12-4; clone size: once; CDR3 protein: CASRRQDTGEPFF; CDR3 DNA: TGTGCCAGCAGAAGACAGGACACCGGGGAGCCGTTTTTT
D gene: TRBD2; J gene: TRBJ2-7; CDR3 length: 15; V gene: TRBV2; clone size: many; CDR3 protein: CASSATGGSSYEQYF; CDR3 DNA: TGTGCCAGCAGCGCAACCGGGGGGTCCTCCTACGAGCAGTACTTC
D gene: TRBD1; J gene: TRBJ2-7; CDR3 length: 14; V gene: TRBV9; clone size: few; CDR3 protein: CASSGDRDPYEQYF; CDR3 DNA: TGTGCCAGCAGCGGGGACAGGGACCCCTACGAGCAGTACTTC
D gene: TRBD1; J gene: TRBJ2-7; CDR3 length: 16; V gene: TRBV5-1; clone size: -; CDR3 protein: CASSLAGQGVSYEQYF; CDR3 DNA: TGCGCCAGCAGCTTGGCGGGACAGGGCGTCTCCTACGAGCAGTACTTC
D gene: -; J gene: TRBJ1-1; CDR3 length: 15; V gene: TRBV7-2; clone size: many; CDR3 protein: CASSGQGTMNTEAFF; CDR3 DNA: TGTGCCAGCAGCGGGCAGGGAACGATGAACACTGAAGCTTTCTTT
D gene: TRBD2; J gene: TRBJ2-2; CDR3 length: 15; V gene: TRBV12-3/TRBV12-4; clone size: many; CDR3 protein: CASRPPGLGTGELFF; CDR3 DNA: TGTGCCAGCAGACCCCCGGGACTAGGTACCGGGGAGCTGTTTTTT
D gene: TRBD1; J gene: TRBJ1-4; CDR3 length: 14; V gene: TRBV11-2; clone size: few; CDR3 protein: CASSESGQGEKLFF; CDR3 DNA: TGTGCCAGCAGCGAATCGGGACAGGGGGAAAAACTGTTTTTT
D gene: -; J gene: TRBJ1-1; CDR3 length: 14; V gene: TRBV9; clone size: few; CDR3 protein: CASSAQTGNTEAFF; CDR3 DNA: TGTGCCAGCAGCGCCCAGACAGGGAACACTGAAGCTTTCTTT
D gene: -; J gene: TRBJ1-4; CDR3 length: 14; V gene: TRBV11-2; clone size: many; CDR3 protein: CASSYDPTNEKLFF; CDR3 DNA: TGTGCCAGCAGCTACGACCCAACTAATGAAAAACTGTTTTTT
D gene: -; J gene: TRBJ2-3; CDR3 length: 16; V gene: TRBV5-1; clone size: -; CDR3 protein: CASSPSRGVGTDTQYF; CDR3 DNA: TGCGCCAGCAGCCCCTCCCGAGGGGTGGGCACAGATACGCAGTATTTT
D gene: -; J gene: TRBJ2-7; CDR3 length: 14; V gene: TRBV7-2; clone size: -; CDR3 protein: CVSSLAARAREQYF; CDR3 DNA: TGTGTCAGCAGCTTAGCTGCCAGGGCTCGAGAGCAGTACTTC